This is a list of T cell receptor beta chains from one sample in a study of blood T cell repertoires in COVID-19. Sequencing used immunoSEQ multiplex PCR; TCRdb keeps in-frame clones, though not all of them. This sample has 150,000 to 200,000 clones; around 83% occur once, and the top ten carry more than 7.5%. What was sequenced was peripheral blood. These receptor sequences come from a woman in her 70s with COVID-19, enrolled during active disease. The CDR3 runs from the conserved cysteine through the conserved F or W. A D gene is named only where the DNA matches it firmly. The size of a clone is reported for some rows only, either as once, few or many, or as a class for expanded clones.

>14|-|-|TRBV25-1|TRBJ1-2
CASSDARLPYGYTF
TGTGCCAGCAGTGATGCGAGGCTCCCATATGGCTACACCTTC
>17|-|-|TRBV28|TRBJ1-5
CASSSDQTGSSNQPQHF
TGTGCCAGCAGTTCTGACCAAACAGGGAGTAGCAATCAGCCCCAGCATTTT
>15|-|-|TRBV15|TRBJ1-4
CATSRVARDNEKLFF
TGTGCCACCAGCAGAGTAGCACGGGATAATGAAAAACTGTTTTTT
>16|-|-|TRBV28|TRBJ1-5
CASSSPAAVLVQPQHF
TGTGCCAGCAGCTCCCCCGCCGCGGTCCTAGTTCAGCCCCAGCATTTT
>14|-|-|TRBV3-1/TRBV3-2|TRBJ2-1
CASESGDSYNEQFF
TGTGCCAGCGAGTCCGGGGACTCCTACAATGAGCAGTTCTTC
>12|-|-|TRBV29-1|TRBJ1-2
CSVDGGVDGYTF
TGCAGCGTTGACGGGGGAGTCGATGGCTACACCTTC
>16|-|-|TRBV6-5|TRBJ2-2
CASSYSRGIDTGELFF
TGTGCCAGCAGTTACTCTCGCGGGATCGACACCGGGGAGCTGTTTTTT
>14|-|TRBD1|TRBV18|TRBJ1-2
CASSPGQGAEGYTF
TGTGCCAGCTCACCCGGACAGGGGGCGGAAGGCTACACCTTC
>18|-|TRBD2|TRBV27|TRBJ2-1
CASSSPTSGRFSYNEQFF
TGTGCCAGCAGTTCCCCGACTAGCGGGAGATTCTCCTACAATGAGCAGTTCTTC
>14|-|-|TRBV5-1|TRBJ1-5
CASSPGGGNQPQHF
TGCGCCAGCAGCCCCGGCGGGGGCAATCAGCCCCAGCATTTT
>16|-|-|TRBV25-1|TRBJ1-1
CASSEYPSQGRAGAFF
TGTGCCAGCAGTGAATATCCTTCACAGGGAAGGGCTGGAGCTTTCTTT
>13|-|-|TRBV2|TRBJ1-1
CASRHRESTEAFF
TGTGCCAGCCGCCACAGGGAGAGCACTGAAGCTTTCTTT
>18|few|TRBD2|TRBV3-1/TRBV3-2|TRBJ2-1
CASSQAGRILAENNEQFF
TGTGCCAGCAGCCAAGCCGGGAGGATACTAGCGGAAAACAATGAGCAGTTCTTC
>14|-|TRBD1|TRBV5-1|TRBJ1-2
CASSASGTGVGYTF
TGCGCCAGCAGCGCCTCCGGGACAGGGGTCGGCTACACCTTC
>17|-|TRBD1|TRBV27|TRBJ1-4
CASSLSRQGAVGEKLFF
TGTGCCAGCAGTTTATCACGACAGGGGGCAGTGGGCGAAAAACTGTTTTTT
>13|-|TRBD1|TRBV5-1|TRBJ2-7
CASSDRGSWEQYF
TGCGCCAGCAGCGACAGGGGGTCATGGGAGCAGTACTTC